This TCR beta chain was recorded in a study of circulating and synovial CD4+ cells in juvenile arthritis. Overall study results and limits: CPL and bulk CD4 samples differed at least tenfold in T cell genomes. Circulating pathogenic-like lymphocytes shared a substantially higher fraction of CDR3 sequences with synovium than bulk blood.

A single count supports this clone. Antigen: not known. Clones were read by immunoSEQ multiplex PCR, and TCRdb kept only the in-frame ones, dropping some. The top ten hold more than 3.5% of the sample, which has more than 13,000 clones, roughly 83% seen once. This CDR3 spans 13 amino acids. Trimming took off 8 bases at V and 4 bases at J, with 14 bases between the two ends. Germline CDR1 is SGHDN and CDR2 is FVKESK. The chain links TRBV14 to TRBJ1-2; no clear D. Material: CD4+ T cells from synovial fluid. This clonotype was obtained from a human patient with juvenile idiopathic arthritis. Some clones in this sample may be carry-over from other donors' samples. CDR3 nucleotide sequence: TGTGCCAGCTCTACGGGGTTGGGCTATGGCTACACCTTC. This encodes CASSTGLGYGYTF.